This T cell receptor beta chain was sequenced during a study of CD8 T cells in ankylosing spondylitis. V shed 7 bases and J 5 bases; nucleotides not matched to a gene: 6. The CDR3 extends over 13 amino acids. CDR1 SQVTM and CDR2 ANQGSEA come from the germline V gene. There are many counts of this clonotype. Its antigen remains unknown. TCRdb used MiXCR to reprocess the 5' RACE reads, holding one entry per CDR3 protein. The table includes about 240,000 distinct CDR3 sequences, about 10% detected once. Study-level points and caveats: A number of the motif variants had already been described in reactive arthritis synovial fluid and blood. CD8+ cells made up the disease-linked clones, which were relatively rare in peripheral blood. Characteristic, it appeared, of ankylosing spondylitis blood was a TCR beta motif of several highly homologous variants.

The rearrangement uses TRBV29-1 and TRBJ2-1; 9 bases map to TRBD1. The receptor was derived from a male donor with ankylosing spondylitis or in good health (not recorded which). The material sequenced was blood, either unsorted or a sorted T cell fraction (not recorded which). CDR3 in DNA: TGCAGCGCCCTCGGGACAGGGCACAATGAGCAGTTCTTC. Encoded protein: CSALGTGHNEQFF.